What follows are 9 T cell receptor beta chains derived from one specimen sequenced in a study of T cells in Graves' hyperthyroidism and ophthalmopathy. Amplification yielded TCR beta CDR3 regions, with RNA transcripts as the source. The HTBI primer set served for first-round RT-PCR of the TCR CDR3. Each CDR3 protein is one row after TCRdb ran MiXCR on the multiplex PCR reads. The sample carries more than 500,000 distinct CDR3 sequences, around 15% recorded once. Sequences were obtained from blood. These receptors were obtained from a woman aged 40 to 50 with Graves' ophthalmopathy.

This clonotype showed up just a few times. The J gene is TRBJ1-1, the V gene TRBV20-1, with D maybe TRBD1 (6 bases). The germline V gene has CDR1 DFQATT and CDR2 SNEGSKA (reference sequence). The CDR3 has 13 amino acids. V shed 6 bases and J shed 3 bases, with 14 bases lying between them. The CDR3 DNA sequence: TGCAGTGCCAGCAGGGGAGGTGACACTGAAGCTTTCTTT. Translating it yields CSASRGGDTEAFF.

This clonotype showed up many times. The J gene is TRBJ2-5, the V gene TRBV6-2 or TRBV6-3; D is perhaps TRBD1 or TRBD2 (6 bases each). This CDR3 is built from 15 residues. The germline V and J ends were trimmed by 2 bases and 5 bases, with 15 bases remaining between them. Germline loops: CDR1 MNHEY, CDR2 SVGEGT. CDR3: CASSYPMDSGETQYF. CDR3 DNA sequence: TGTGCCAGCAGTTACCCTATGGACAGCGGGGAGACCCAGTACTTC.

In this sample, this clonotype turned up many times. The chain has TRBV6-1 and TRBJ2-5; 7 nucleotides line up with TRBD2. From germline, CDR1 is MNHNS and CDR2 SASEGT. The CDR3 is 15 amino acids. Unmatched junction bases numbered 8, after V lost 6 bases and J lost 1 base. CDR3 coding DNA: TGTGCCAGCAGCCCCTCAAGCGGGACCCAAGAGACCCAGTACTTC. Translated: CASSPSSGTQETQYF.

The V gene is TRBV3-1, the J gene TRBJ1-1, with D maybe TRBD1 (6 bases). This CDR3 has 15 amino acids. In germline, CDR1 is LGHDT, CDR2 YNNKEL (reference sequence). Trimming removed 0 bases at V and 6 bases at J, with 14 bases between. The CDR3 nucleotides are TGTGCCAGCAGCCAAGATTTTAAGGGGGATCCTGAAGCTTTCTTT. This encodes CASSQDFKGDPEAFF. Variable domain in full (rest from reference TRBV3-1 and TRBJ1-1): DTAVSQTPKYLVTQMGNDKSIKCEQNLGHDTMYWYKQDSKKFLKIMFSYNNKELIINETVPNRFSPKSPDKAHLNLHINSLELGDSAVYFCASSQDFKGDPEAFFGQGTRLTVV.

This clonotype was recorded many times. The chain is built from TRBV6-1 and TRBJ2-3; 8 positions match TRBD1. V dropped 11 bases and J dropped 3; count of bases not matched to a gene: 4. CDR3 length equals 12 residues. Germline CDR1 is MNHNS and CDR2 is SASEGT. The CDR3 DNA is TGTGCCGCGGGACAGGTGACAGATACGCAGTATTTT. The encoded protein is CAAGQVTDTQYF.

This clonotype appeared many times. V usage is TRBV27 and J usage is TRBJ2-2, with 9 nucleotides matching TRBD2. The J segment lost 3 bases and the V segment lost 5 bases, leaving 7 bases of the junction unmatched. CDR3 length: 16 residues. Germline-derived CDR1 and CDR2 are MNHEY and SMNVEV (reference sequence). CDR3 in DNA: TGTGCCAGCAGTCCCCAGCGGGGGGTGTACACCGGGGAGCTGTTTTTT. Protein sequence: CASSPQRGVYTGELFF.

In its sample, this clonotype was seen many times. This chain uses TRBV6-4 with TRBJ2-7; 13 positions agree with TRBD2. J lost 7 bases, V lost 5 bases, and 14 bases had no gene match. Looked up from germline, CDR1 is MRHNA and CDR2 is SNTAGT. The CDR3 consists of 17 residues. The CDR3 loop is CASSPKGLAGRQVEQYF. CDR3 sequence (DNA): TGTGCCAGCAGTCCCAAGGGACTAGCGGGGAGGCAAGTAGAGCAGTACTTC.

This clonotype was seen ten or more times. The rearrangement uses TRBV29-1 and TRBJ1-1, with no clear D. V lost 2 bases and J lost 0, with 7 bases in between. Per the germline V gene, CDR1 is SQVTM and CDR2 is ANQGSEA. CDR3 size: 13 residues. The CDR3 region is CSVERRMNTEAFF. The CDR3 DNA reads TGCAGCGTTGAACGGCGGATGAACACTGAAGCTTTCTTT.

The V gene is TRBV6-1, the J gene TRBJ2-2; the D gene could be TRBD1 or TRBD2 (7 bases each). Germline values: CDR1 MNHNS, CDR2 SASEGT. The CDR3 loop spans 13 amino acids. The CDR3: CAVRQGGPGELFF. DNA for the CDR3: TGTGCGGTCCGACAGGGAGGGCCCGGGGAGCTGTTTTTT.